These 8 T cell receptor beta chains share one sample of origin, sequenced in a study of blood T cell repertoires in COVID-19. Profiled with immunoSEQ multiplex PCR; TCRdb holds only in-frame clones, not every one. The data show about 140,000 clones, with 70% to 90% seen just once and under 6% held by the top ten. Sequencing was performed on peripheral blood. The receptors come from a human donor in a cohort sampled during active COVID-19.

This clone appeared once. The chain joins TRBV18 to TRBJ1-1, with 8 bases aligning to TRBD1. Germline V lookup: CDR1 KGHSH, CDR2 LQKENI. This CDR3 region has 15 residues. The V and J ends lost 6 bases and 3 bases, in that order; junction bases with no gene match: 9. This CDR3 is CASSHGQGGDTEAFF. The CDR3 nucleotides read TGTGCCAGCTCGCACGGACAGGGAGGGGACACTGAAGCTTTCTTT.

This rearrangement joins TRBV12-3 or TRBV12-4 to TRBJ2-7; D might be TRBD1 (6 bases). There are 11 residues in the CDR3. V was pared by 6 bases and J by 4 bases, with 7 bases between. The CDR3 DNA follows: TGTGCCAGCAGCAGGGGTTACGAGCAGTACTTC. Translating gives CASSRGYEQYF.

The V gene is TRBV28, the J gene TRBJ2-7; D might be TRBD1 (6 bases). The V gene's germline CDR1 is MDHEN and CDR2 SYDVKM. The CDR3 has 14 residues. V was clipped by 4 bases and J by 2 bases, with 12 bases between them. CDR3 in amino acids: CASSSTGQAYEQYF. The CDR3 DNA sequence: TGTGCCAGCAGTTCGACGGGACAAGCCTACGAGCAGTACTTC.

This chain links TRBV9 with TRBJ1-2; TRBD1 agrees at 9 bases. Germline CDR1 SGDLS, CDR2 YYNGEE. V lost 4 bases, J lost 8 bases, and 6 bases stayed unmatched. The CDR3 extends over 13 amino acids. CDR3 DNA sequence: TGTGCCAGCAGCATCGGGACAGGGAACGGCTACACCTTC. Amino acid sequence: CASSIGTGNGYTF.

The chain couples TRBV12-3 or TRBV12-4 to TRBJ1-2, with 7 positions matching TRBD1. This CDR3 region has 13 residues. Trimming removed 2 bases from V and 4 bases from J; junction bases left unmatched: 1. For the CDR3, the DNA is TGTGCCAGCAGTTTACGGGACAGCTATGGCTACACCTTC. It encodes CASSLRDSYGYTF.

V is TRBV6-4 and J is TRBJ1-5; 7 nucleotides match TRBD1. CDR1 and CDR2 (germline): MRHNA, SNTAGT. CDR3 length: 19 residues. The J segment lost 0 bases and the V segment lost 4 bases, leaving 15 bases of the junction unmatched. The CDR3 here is CASSAGWGDRPYSNQPQHF. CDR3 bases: TGTGCCAGCAGTGCTGGGTGGGGGGACAGACCTTATAGCAATCAGCCCCAGCATTTT.

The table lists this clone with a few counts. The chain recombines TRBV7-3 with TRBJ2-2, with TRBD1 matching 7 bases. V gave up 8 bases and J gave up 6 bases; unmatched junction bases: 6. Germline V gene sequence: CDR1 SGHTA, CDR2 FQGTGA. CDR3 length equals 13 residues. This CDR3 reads CASGRQGAGELFF. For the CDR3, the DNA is TGTGCCAGCGGAAGACAGGGCGCCGGGGAGCTGTTTTTT.

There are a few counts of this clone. The CDR3 DNA follows: TGTGCCAGCAGTTTGGCAGAACGAGCTTTCTTT. It specifies CASSLAERAFF. V gene TRBV28 combines with J gene TRBJ1-1; D unresolved. Trimming took 3 bases from V and 10 from J, leaving 9 bases between them. CDR1 and CDR2 (germline): MDHEN, SYDVKM. The CDR3 contains 11 residues.